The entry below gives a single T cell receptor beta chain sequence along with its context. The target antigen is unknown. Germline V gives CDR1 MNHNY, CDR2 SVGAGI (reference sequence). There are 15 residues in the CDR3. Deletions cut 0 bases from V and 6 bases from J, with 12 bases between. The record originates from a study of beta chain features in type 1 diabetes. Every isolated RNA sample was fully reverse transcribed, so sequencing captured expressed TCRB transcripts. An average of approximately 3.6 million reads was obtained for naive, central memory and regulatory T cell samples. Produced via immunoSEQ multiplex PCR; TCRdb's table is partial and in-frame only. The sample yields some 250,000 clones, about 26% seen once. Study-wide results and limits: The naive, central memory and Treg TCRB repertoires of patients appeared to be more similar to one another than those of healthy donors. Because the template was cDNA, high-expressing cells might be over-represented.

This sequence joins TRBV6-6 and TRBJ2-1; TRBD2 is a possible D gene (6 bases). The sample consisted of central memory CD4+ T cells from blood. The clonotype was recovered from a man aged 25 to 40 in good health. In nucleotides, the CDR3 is TGTGCCAGCAGTTACTCTCCGGGAGTAGGCAATGAGCAGTTCTTC. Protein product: CASSYSPGVGNEQFF.